A selection of T cell receptor beta chains follows, all from one sample in a study of OX40 agonist ivuxolimab in advanced cancers. Sequenced by immunoSEQ multiplex PCR; TCRdb stores in-frame clones only, minus some. This sample carries 60,000 to 65,000 clones, 89% of them seen once, and the ten largest clones take about 11%. Sequenced material: CD4+ or CD8+ T cells sorted from blood, taken in a trial of the OX40 agonist ivuxolimab. The receptor set was obtained from an adult with an advanced solid tumor such as melanoma, head and neck, liver or kidney cancer. Each CDR3 is given with its conserved first and last residue. The D gene is left open where the match is weak. Clone size is shown for a subset of rows, as once, few, many or a class of expanded clone.

>.|TRBJ2-7|TRBD2|TRBV11-1
TGTGCCAGCAGCTTAGGACCGGGACTAGTTCCCTACGAGCAGTACTTC
CASSLGPGLVPYEQYF
>few|TRBJ1-1|.|TRBV28
TGTGCCAGCAGTCCGGCGTGGGGGTACCTTGAAGCTTTCTTT
CASSPAWGYLEAFF
>.|TRBJ2-2|TRBD1|TRBV27
TGTGCCAGCAGTCGCAGGGACAGGGCCGCCGGGGAGCTGTTTTTT
CASSRRDRAAGELFF
>.|TRBJ1-3|.|TRBV28
TGTGCCAGCAGTGTGTCAGGGCTGAACACCATATATTTT
CASSVSGLNTIYF
>.|TRBJ1-4|.|TRBV30
TGTGCCTGGAGTGCGGGAATAGGGGGAAGAGATGAAAAACTGTTTTTT
CAWSAGIGGRDEKLFF
>.|TRBJ2-3|.|TRBV6-5
TGTGCCAGCAGTTGGGGCACCGAGGATACGCAGTATTTT
CASSWGTEDTQYF
>.|TRBJ1-2|.|TRBV19
TGTGCCAGTAGCACCGGGCCCCTTGGCGGCTACACCTTC
CASSTGPLGGYTF
>.|TRBJ2-5|TRBD1|TRBV27
TGTGCCAGCAGTCGGGACAGGGGTGGAGAGACCCAGTACTTC
CASSRDRGGETQYF
>.|TRBJ1-1|.|TRBV27
TGTGCCAGCACGGGGGGTCGGTCGGCTTTCTTT
CASTGGRSAFF
>.|TRBJ2-7|TRBD1|TRBV19
TGTGCCACCCACCCCGGGACAGGGGGTCGCGAGCAGTACTTC
CATHPGTGGREQYF
>.|TRBJ1-1|.|TRBV7-9
TGTGCCAGCGGGGTAGGGCTAAACACTGAAGCTTTCTTT
CASGVGLNTEAFF